This TCR beta chain was documented in a study of graft-versus-host responses after intestinal transplantation. Trimming shortened V by 6 bases and J by 4 bases, and 10 bases separated the two germline ends. The germline gives CDR1 SQVTM, CDR2 ANQGSEA. This CDR3 has 13 residues. Here immunoSEQ multiplex PCR was the method, and the copy in TCRdb shows in-frame clones only, minus some. Found here are tens of thousands of clones, 90% of them singletons; the top ten hold approximately 1.3%. This clone is a singleton in its sample. Its cognate antigen is unknown. This clonotype originated in a human donor who received an intestinal transplant. V gene TRBV29-1 combines with J gene TRBJ2-6, with a tentative D call TRBD1 (6 bases). The specimen was unstimulated CD8+ T cells sorted from spleen or lymph node cells, collected before intestinal transplant. The chain's CDR3 is CSVQGSGANVLTF. The CDR3, as DNA: TGCAGCGTACAGGGTTCCGGGGCCAACGTCCTGACTTTC.